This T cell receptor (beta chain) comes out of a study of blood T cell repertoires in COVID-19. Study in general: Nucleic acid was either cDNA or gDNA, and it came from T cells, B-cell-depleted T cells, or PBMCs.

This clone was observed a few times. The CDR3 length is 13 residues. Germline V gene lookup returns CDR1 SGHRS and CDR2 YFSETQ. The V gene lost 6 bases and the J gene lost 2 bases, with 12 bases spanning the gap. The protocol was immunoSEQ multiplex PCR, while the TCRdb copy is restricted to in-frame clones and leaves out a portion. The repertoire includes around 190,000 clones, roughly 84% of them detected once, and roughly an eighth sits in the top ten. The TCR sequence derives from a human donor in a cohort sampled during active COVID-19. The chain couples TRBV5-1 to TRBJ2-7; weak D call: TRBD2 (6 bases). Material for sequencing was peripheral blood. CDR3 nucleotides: TGCGCCAGCACGACGGGAGTGACCTACGAGCAGTACTTC. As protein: CASTTGVTYEQYF. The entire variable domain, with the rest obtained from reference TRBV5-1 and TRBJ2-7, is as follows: KAGVTQTPRYLIKTRGQQVTLSCSPISGHRSVSWYQQTPGQGLQFLFEYFSETQRNKGNFPGRFSGRQFSNSRSEMNVSTLELGDSALYLCASTTGVTYEQYFGPGTRLTVT.